This T cell receptor beta chain is from a study of T cell repertoires in cytomegalovirus infection. About the research overall: Indicated by public TCR beta signatures were CMV infection and matching HLA type.

A word on this clonotype: Its specificity is not known.

Germline lookup yields CDR1 LNHDA and CDR2 SQIVND (reference sequence). V lost 6 bases and J 2 bases, leaving 13 bases between the germline ends. The length of the CDR3 is 14 residues. Study-wide points: CMV carriers with the relevant HLA were identified by cumulative public TCR beta family frequency. HLA-C-restricted CMV clonotypes gave the most frequent clonotype in two of eight donors.

TCRdb recomputed calls from the reads with MiXCR, one row per CDR3 protein. This sample has 500,000 to 600,000 distinct CDR3 sequences, with more than 15% found just once. The material sequenced was CD8+ T cells from PBMCs. This receptor was taken from a human donor in good health (CMV status not recorded). Some clones in this sample may be carry-over from other donors' samples. J is TRBJ1-1 and V is TRBV19; maybe TRBD1 (5 bases). The CDR3 coding sequence is TGTGCCAGTAGCCAGATCGGGGGTAACACTGAAGCTTTCTTT. This encodes CASSQIGGNTEAFF.